This TCR beta chain was identified in a study of T cells after posttransplantation cyclophosphamide. The study's findings and limits: Donor-recipient repertoire similarity was low at 1-2 months, rising over year one.

The naive gate required viable CD3+CD4+ or CD3+CD8+ cells with CCR7+CD45RA+CD45RO-CD95-CD27+CD28+ phenotype. V was trimmed by 2 bases and J by 1 base, leaving 6 bases between them. This CDR3 has 14 residues. Germline CDR1 and CDR2: MNHEY and SMNVEV (reference sequence). TCRdb keeps only in-frame clones here, not all; method: immunoSEQ multiplex PCR. Of approximately 28,000 clones in the sample, around nine tenths were seen once. On this clone: What it binds is not known.

The sequence was collected from a woman aged 60-75 years in good health, CMV-negative, and a related stem cell transplant donor. The genes are TRBV27 and TRBJ1-5; the D gene is possibly TRBD1 (5 bases). What was sequenced was naive CD4+ T cells sorted from PBMCs. CDR3 coding DNA: TGTGCCAGCAGTTTAGACAGAAGCAATCAGCCCCAGCATTTT. Encoded protein: CASSLDRSNQPQHF.